This record covers a single T cell receptor (beta chain). The CDR3 totals 16 residues. Germline values: CDR1 ENHRY, CDR2 SYGVKD. The V and J ends lost 6 bases and 4 bases, in that order; junction bases with no gene match: 8. The data belong to a study of CD8+CD57+ T cells in acquired aplastic anemia. Study-wide context: Each DNA sample taken from sorted CD4+ and CD8+ cells came to 3 to 3.5 ug on average.

TCR beta VDJ and CDR3 profiling used genomic DNA as template. TCRdb independently ran MiXCR on the reads; one entry per CDR3 protein. The table lists about 98,000 distinct CDR3 sequences, around two thirds of them singletons, with approximately 65% in the top ten. Sequencing involved patients with CD8+CD57+ cell expansion previously shown by flow cytometry. Sampling of blood occurred while the patients had still received no therapy. This receptor was obtained from a human donor with aplastic anemia. Specimen: sorted CD4+, CD8+, or CD8+CD57+ T cells (not recorded which) from PBMCs. This chain connects TRBV10-3 to TRBJ2-7; 14 positions agree with TRBD2. CDR3 DNA: TGTGCCATCAGCACGGGGACTAGCGGGGGTCGATACGAGCAGTACTTC. Protein: CAISTGTSGGRYEQYF.